This TCR beta chain was sequenced in a study of cytomegalovirus exposure and HLA in healthy donors. Study conclusions and caveats: Earlier results showed most TCR beta V segments being productive about 90% or about 30% of the time. Most TCR sequences proved rare, with some public TCRs found in many donors.

The germline V gene encodes CDR1 LGHNT and CDR2 FRNRAP. The CDR3 is 14 residues long. Trimming took off 2 bases at V and 4 bases at J, with 9 bases between the two ends. About this clone itself: Its target is unknown.

The primer mix had 60 Vbeta and 13 Jbeta primers. The data were produced by immunoSEQ multiplex PCR, yet TCRdb's version contains in-frame clones alone and is incomplete. The sample has around 80,000 clones, more than 50% seen once; the top ten hold more than 3.5%. At collection, donors were nominally healthy, but unrecorded immune exposures were probable. This sequence joins TRBV12-5 and TRBJ2-1; D possibly corresponds to TRBD2 (5 bases). Sequencing was carried out using PBMCs. This clonotype was obtained from a male donor in good health and CMV-seropositive. The CDR3, as DNA: TGTGCTAGTGGTTTGACTACTAGTTACAATGAGCAGTTCTTC. It translates to CASGLTTSYNEQFF.